The source of this T cell receptor beta chain is a study of blood T cell repertoires in COVID-19. Study at large: Samples taken during acute and convalescent COVID-19 were collected in the United States, Italy and Spain.

Authors' analysis steps: Amplification with reference gene primers provided the estimates of nucleated cell counts. The assay was immunoSEQ multiplex PCR, and TCRdb's table has in-frame clones only and misses some. V and J calls and clone size are those listed in that table; D and trimming were worked out from the DNA. The table shows 310,000 or so clones, with around 88% occurring only once. V was clipped by 3 bases and J by 2 bases, with 11 bases between them. The germline gives CDR1 MDHEN, CDR2 SYDVKM. There are 14 residues in the CDR3. Sequenced input: peripheral blood. The chain recombines TRBV28 with TRBJ2-7; D call uncertain. The clonotype comes from a woman in her forties or fifties with acute or convalescent COVID-19. The CDR3 loop reads CASSFPRRAYEQYF. The CDR3 DNA reads as TGTGCCAGCAGTTTCCCCCGCCGGGCCTACGAGCAGTACTTC.